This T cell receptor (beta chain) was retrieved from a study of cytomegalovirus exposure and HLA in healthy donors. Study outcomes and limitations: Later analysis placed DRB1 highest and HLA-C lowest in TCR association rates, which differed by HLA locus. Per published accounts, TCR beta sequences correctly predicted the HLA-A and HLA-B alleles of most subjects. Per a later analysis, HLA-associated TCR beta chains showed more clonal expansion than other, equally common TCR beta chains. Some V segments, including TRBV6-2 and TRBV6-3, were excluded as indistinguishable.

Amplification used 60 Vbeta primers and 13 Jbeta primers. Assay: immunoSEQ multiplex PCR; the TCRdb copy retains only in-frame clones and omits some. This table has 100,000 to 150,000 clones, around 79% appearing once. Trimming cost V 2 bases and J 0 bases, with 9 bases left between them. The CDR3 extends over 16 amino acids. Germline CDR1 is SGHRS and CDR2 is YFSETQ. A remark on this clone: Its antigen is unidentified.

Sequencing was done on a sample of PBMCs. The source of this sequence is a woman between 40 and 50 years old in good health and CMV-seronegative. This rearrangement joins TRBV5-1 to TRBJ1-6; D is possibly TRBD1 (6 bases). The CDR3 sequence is CASSFYRASYNSPLHF. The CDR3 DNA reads TGCGCCAGCAGCTTTTACAGGGCCTCCTATAATTCACCCCTCCACTTT.